This is a list of T cell receptor beta chains from one sample in a study of pediatric ulcerative colitis. The table came from immunoSEQ multiplex PCR; TCRdb's copy has only in-frame clones and leaves some out. The table has 20,000 to 25,000 clones, around 69% seen once; the top ten hold about 16%. What was sequenced was gut tissue. Receptor source: a boy between 5 and 17 years old with severe ulcerative colitis. Both conserved end residues are trimmed from each CDR3. Fields, in order: V gene, clone size, CDR3 protein. Clone size is shown for a subset of rows, as once, few, many or a class of expanded clone.

>TRBV29-1|NA
SVTDGRYGYT
>TRBV5-1|few
ASSPRPTDTQY
>TRBV5-1|NA
ASSLRRGDEQF
>TRBV6-5|NA
ASSPRGIRAEAF
>TRBV27|NA
ASSWSGQPYNEQF
>TRBV7-8|few
ASSLVGRNEKLF
>TRBV6-1|NA
ASSEEGQGPDTQY
>TRBV9|few
ASSAHRSVSTDTQY
>TRBV6-6|NA
ASSYLRDTQY
>TRBV2|NA
AGQIAGGLNEQF
>TRBV4-3|NA
ASSQIEQF
>TRBV7-9|NA
AGGNTEAF
>TRBV10-1|once
ASSETASRPITEAF
>TRBV5-5|NA
ASSKSHRSWNTEAF
>TRBV5-1|NA
ASSSTTSVRTDTQY
>TRBV29-1|few
SVVGGLGTDTQY
>TRBV4-3|NA
ASSQAGFFTEAF
>TRBV6-5|few
ASSYNGRGTEAF
>TRBV10-2|NA
ASRWGQGTSYEQY
>TRBV11-2|NA
ASNSLRREGTGNTIY
>TRBV29-1|NA
SVDKGGREQY
>TRBV19|NA
ASSMGGSTEAF
>TRBV30|NA
AWSRGEAGELF
>TRBV7-8|few
ASSLISRQQNGAF
>TRBV30|NA
AWSPGRYGYT
>TRBV7-3|few
ASSLGGLDTEAF
>TRBV18|NA
ASSPPGRSNYGYT
>TRBV19|NA
ASSIGGSDQPQH
>TRBV7-9|NA
ASAPGNEQF
>TRBV10-3|NA
AISDRGVDSPLH
>TRBV25-1|NA
ASSGESERSSYNEQF
>TRBV7-2|NA
ASSLGEGLGTNTQY
>TRBV7-8|once
ASSLLTAGSSNTEAF
>TRBV9|NA
ASSVGPSSYEQY
>TRBV2|once
ASLRSDRGYEQY
>TRBV5-1|NA
ASRFSGDYNEQF
>TRBV10-3|NA
AISEDRQNEKLF
>TRBV7-2|NA
ASSLAGSTGELF
>TRBV2|few
ATSAGNTGELF
>TRBV6-4|NA
ASSDSSGGADTQY
>TRBV2|few
ASRDSLGQSNYGYT
>TRBV7-2|NA
ASSLRAREQF
>TRBV5-6|NA
ASSQLDRVAYGYT
>TRBV30|NA
AWRGQSSSYNSPLH
>TRBV2|NA
ASSIGQNTEAF
>TRBV10-1|NA
ASSETRDRGWYEQY